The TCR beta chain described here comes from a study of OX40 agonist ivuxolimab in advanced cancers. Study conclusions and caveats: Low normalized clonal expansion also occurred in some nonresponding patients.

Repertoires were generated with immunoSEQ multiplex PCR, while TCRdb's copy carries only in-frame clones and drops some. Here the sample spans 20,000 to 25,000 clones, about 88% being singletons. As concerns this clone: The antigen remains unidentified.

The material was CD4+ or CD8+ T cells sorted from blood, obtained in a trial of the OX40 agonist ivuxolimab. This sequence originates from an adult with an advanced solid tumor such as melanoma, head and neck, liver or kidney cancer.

The CDR3: CSVMVGQETQYF. The CDR3 coding sequence is TGCAGCGTTATGGTGGGGCAAGAGACCCAGTACTTC. The genes are TRBV29-1 and TRBJ2-5; D remains unclear. CDR3 size: 12 residues. Germline V lookup: CDR1 SQVTM, CDR2 ANQGSEA. Deletions cut 5 bases from V and 2 bases from J, with 9 bases between.